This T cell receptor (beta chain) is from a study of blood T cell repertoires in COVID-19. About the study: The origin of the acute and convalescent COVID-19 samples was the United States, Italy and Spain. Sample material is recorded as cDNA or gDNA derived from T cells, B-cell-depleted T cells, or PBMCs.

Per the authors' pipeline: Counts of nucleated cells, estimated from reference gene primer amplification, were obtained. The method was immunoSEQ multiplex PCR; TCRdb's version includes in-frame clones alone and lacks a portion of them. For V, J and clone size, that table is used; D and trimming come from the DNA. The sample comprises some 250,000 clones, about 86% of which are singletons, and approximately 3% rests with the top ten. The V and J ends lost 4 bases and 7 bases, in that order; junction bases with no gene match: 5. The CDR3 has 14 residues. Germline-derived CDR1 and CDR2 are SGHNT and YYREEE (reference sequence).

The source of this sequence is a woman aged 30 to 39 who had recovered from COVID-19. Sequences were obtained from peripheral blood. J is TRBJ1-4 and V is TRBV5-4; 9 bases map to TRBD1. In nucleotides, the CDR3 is TGTGCCAGCAGCCAACAGGGGGCGCGTGAAAAACTGTTTTTT. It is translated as CASSQQGAREKLFF. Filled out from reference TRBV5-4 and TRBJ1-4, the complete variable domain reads ETGVTQSPTHLIKTRGQQVTLRCSSQSGHNTVSWYQQALGQGPQFIFQYYREEENGRGNFPPRFSGLQFPNYSSELNVNALELDDSALYLCASSQQGAREKLFFGSGTQLSVL.